Sequencing of this TCR beta chain was carried out in a study of cytomegalovirus exposure and HLA in healthy donors. Overall study context: The 120 or so validation repertoires used a platform that matched the one used for the approximately 700 first-cohort repertoires, as a later analysis reported.

The assay was immunoSEQ multiplex PCR, and TCRdb's table has in-frame clones only and misses some. The table lists roughly 150,000 clones, roughly nine tenths of them singletons. Germline trimming cut 4 bases from V and 4 bases from J; bases unmatched to any gene: 17. The germline CDR1 and CDR2 sequences are SEHNR and FQNEAQ (reference sequence). The CDR3 contains 19 residues. Whole-study findings and limits: In vitro, a few CMV-associated chains proved specific for CMV antigens. Most TCR sequences showed up rarely, but some public TCRs showed up in many donors.

As regards this clone: Its antigen is not identified.

The donors were members of the validation cohort, which comprised 120 subjects and was separate from the first cohort of 670 or so subjects. The sequencing input was PBMCs. The chain combines TRBV7-9 with TRBJ2-3; 10 nucleotides align to TRBD1. This sequence was found in a woman aged 18-29 years in good health and CMV-seropositive. As DNA, the CDR3 is TGTGCCAGCAGCTATACACCTCAGAGACAGGGGGCGGGAGCAGATACGCAGTATTTT. Translated: CASSYTPQRQGAGADTQYF.